Detailed here is one TCR beta chain. Its specificity is unknown. The germline gives CDR1 MNHNY, CDR2 SVGAGI (reference sequence). V was cut by 10 bases and J by 4 bases, with 8 bases left in between. The CDR3 has 10 residues. This record comes from a study of identifying expanded T cells in peripheral blood. Study observations and caveats: Technical replicates showed about 1.2 changed clones; roughly two weeks 15 to 20; four weeks 19. Variance in clone template counts between approximately two-week samples significantly increased with total template count across all healthy donors.

Sequencing was performed with immunoSEQ multiplex PCR; in TCRdb, only in-frame clones are kept and a portion is missing. The table has 65,000 to 95,000 clones, about four fifths seen once; the top ten hold less than 20%. The clonotype was recovered from a person aged 18 to 75 in good health. Material: blood. The genes are TRBV6-6 and TRBJ2-7; D unclear. The DNA for the CDR3 is TGTGCCACCGGGTCTTACGAGCAGTACTTC. Translating gives CATGSYEQYF.